This entry lists 19 T cell receptor beta chains sequenced from one sample in a study of cytomegalovirus exposure and HLA in healthy donors. The primer mix had 60 Vbeta and 13 Jbeta primers. The table came from immunoSEQ multiplex PCR; TCRdb's copy has only in-frame clones and leaves some out. The sample has more than 150,000 clones; roughly three quarters are singletons. The sample taken for sequencing was PBMCs. These receptors came from a woman in her thirties or forties in good health and CMV-seropositive.

This sequence joins TRBV6-5 and TRBJ1-2; D ambiguous. CDR1 and CDR2 from the germline V gene are MNHEY and SVGAGI. V was pared by 6 bases and J by 4 bases, with 18 bases between. This CDR3 comprises 15 residues. The CDR3 DNA sequence: TGTGCCAGCAGCCCGAGGTTGTCCGCGCCCTATGGCTACACCTTC. This codes for CASSPRLSAPYGYTF.

The sample holds a few counts of this clone. This chain uses TRBV6-6 with TRBJ1-1; 7 bases align to TRBD1. Germline V lookup: CDR1 MNHNY, CDR2 SVGAGI (reference sequence). The V segment lost 6 bases and the J segment 10 bases; nucleotides outside the gene matches: 8. This CDR3 region has 12 residues. The CDR3 loop is CASSQGGDGAFF. The CDR3 DNA is TGTGCCAGCAGCCAAGGGGGCGACGGAGCTTTCTTT.

This clone appeared a few times. The rearrangement joins TRBV5-1 to TRBJ1-4, with D tentatively TRBD1 (5 bases). Looked up from germline, CDR1 is SGHRS and CDR2 is YFSETQ. V lost 4 bases to trimming and J lost 8 bases, with 18 bases between them. The CDR3 extends over 15 amino acids. The DNA of the CDR3 is TGCGCCAGCAGCAGAGGGCTGGGGGGAAGAGAAAAACTGTTTTTT. Translating it yields CASSRGLGGREKLFF.

The table lists this clone with a few counts. The rearrangement links TRBV19 to TRBJ2-2; 11 bases match TRBD2. The CDR3 covers 14 residues. Trimming cost V 8 bases and J 6 bases; bases outside gene matches: 5. Germline values: CDR1 LNHDA, CDR2 SQIVND (reference sequence). CDR3 loop: CASFSGGAPGELFF. For the CDR3, the DNA is TGTGCCAGTTTTAGCGGGGGGGCCCCCGGGGAGCTGTTTTTT.

The rearrangement links TRBV30 to TRBJ2-1; 7 bases agree with TRBD2. There are 15 residues in the CDR3. Germline-derived CDR1 and CDR2 are GTSNPN and SVGIG (reference sequence). The junction had 7 bases not matched to a gene; V was cut back by 5 bases and J by 0 bases. As DNA, the CDR3 is TGTGCCTGGGGGGGGGACTTGAGCTCCTACAATGAGCAGTTCTTC. Encoded protein: CAWGGDLSSYNEQFF.

This chain connects TRBV11-3 to TRBJ2-1; D may be TRBD2 (7 bases). In germline, CDR1 is SGHNT, CDR2 YENEEA. This CDR3 is built from 13 residues. V shed 5 bases and J shed 9 bases, with 14 bases lying between them. The CDR3 protein is CASSPRGGPEQFF. Here the CDR3 DNA reads TGTGCCAGCAGCCCGAGGGGGGGCCCTGAGCAGTTCTTC.

The gene calls are TRBV5-6 and TRBJ2-5; 13 bases map to TRBD2. The J call may be mistaken, given a closer DNA end match to TRBJ2-7. Germline V lookup: CDR1 SGHDT, CDR2 YYEEEE. The CDR3 covers 18 residues. This chain's CDR3 is CASSFGIGLAGESYEQYF. CDR3 DNA: TGTGCCAGCAGCTTTGGTATCGGACTAGCGGGGGAGTCCTACGAGCAGTACTTC.

CDR3 amino acids: CASCRDRDQPQHF. The CDR3, as DNA: TGTGCCAGCTGCCGGGACAGAGATCAGCCCCAGCATTTT. The J gene is TRBJ1-5, the V gene TRBV6-6, with 7 positions matching TRBD1. Germline assignment: CDR1 MNHNY and CDR2 SVGAGI (reference sequence). The CDR3 length is 13 residues. Trimming took 8 bases from V and 5 from J; bases not matched to a gene: 6.

This clone was counted only a few times. The chain is built from TRBV30 and TRBJ1-2; D remains ambiguous. Germline loops: CDR1 GTSNPN, CDR2 SVGIG (reference sequence). Trimming took 1 base from V and 2 from J, leaving 8 bases between them. The CDR3 loop spans 13 amino acids. CDR3 in DNA: TGTGCCTGGAGTGATCAGTTAAACTATGGCTACACCTTC. Protein product: CAWSDQLNYGYTF.

The chain combines TRBV6-5 with TRBJ2-1; 7 bases map to TRBD1. Germline CDR1 and CDR2: MNHEY and SVGAGI. CDR3 length: 14 residues. V lost 6 bases and J lost 1; bases outside the gene matches: 3. The CDR3 region is CASSSDRSYNEQFF. The CDR3 coding sequence is TGTGCCAGCAGCTCGGACAGGTCCTACAATGAGCAGTTCTTC.

In this sample, this clone turned up once. The chain employs TRBV9 and TRBJ1-6; D gene ambiguous. The CDR3 sequence is 17 residues long. Germline values: CDR1 SGDLS, CDR2 YYNGEE. V was shortened by 1 base and J by 4 bases, with 15 bases between the two germline ends. CDR3 coding DNA: TGTGCCAGCAGCGTAACGCAGGAGAGCGGGTATAATTCACCCCTCCACTTT. As protein: CASSVTQESGYNSPLHF.

The V and J genes are TRBV13 and TRBJ1-2; weak D call: TRBD1 (6 bases). V was cut by 5 bases and J by 8 bases, with 12 bases left in between. CDR3 length: 12 amino acids. The germline V gene encodes CDR1 PRHDT and CDR2 FYEKMQ (reference sequence). This CDR3 is CASSLTGIGYTF. The CDR3 DNA reads TGTGCCAGCAGCCTTACAGGGATCGGCTACACCTTC.

The rearrangement links TRBV6-6 to TRBJ1-1; tentative D call: TRBD1 (5 bases). The CDR3 length is 13 residues. From germline, CDR1 is MNHNY and CDR2 SVGAGI (reference sequence). Deletions cut 7 bases from V and 2 bases from J, with 11 bases between. CDR3 in amino acids: CASTLQGNTEAFF. The CDR3 DNA reads TGTGCCAGCACTTTGCAGGGAAACACTGAAGCTTTCTTT.

This sequence joins TRBV7-2 and TRBJ2-1; D not certain. V was pared by 3 bases and J by 8 bases, with 5 bases between. The germline gives CDR1 SGHTA, CDR2 FQGNSA. This CDR3 comprises 11 residues. For the CDR3, the DNA is TGTGCCAGCAGCTTTCGAGATGAGCAGTTCTTC. It specifies CASSFRDEQFF.

Comments on this clone: One junction end disagrees with the germline gene, perhaps due to a read error. V gene TRBV7-9 combines with J gene TRBJ1-2; 10 positions match TRBD1. Germline V gene lookup returns CDR1 SEHNR and CDR2 FQNEAQ (reference sequence). The CDR3 is 17 amino acids. CDR3 in amino acids: CSSSTNRQGADNYGYTF. CDR3 DNA sequence: TGTTCCAGCAGCACTAATCGACAGGGGGCTGATAACTATGGCTACACCTTC.

The table lists this clone with a count of one. The chain uses TRBV2 and TRBJ1-2; no clear D. Trimming stripped 8 bases from V and 7 bases from J, with 11 bases between. Germline CDR1 is SNHLY and CDR2 is FYNNEI. CDR3 length: 11 amino acids. The CDR3 coding sequence is TGTGCCAGCGCCCCAGAGGTTGGCTACACCTTC. It yields the protein CASAPEVGYTF. Together with reference TRBV2 and TRBJ1-2, the CDR3 gives the full variable domain: EPEVTQTPSHQVTQMGQEVILRCVPISNHLYFYWYRQILGQKVEFLVSFYNNEISEKSEIFDDQFSVERPDGSNFTLKIRSTKLEDSAMYFCASAPEVGYTFGSGTRLTVV.

The V call is TRBV19, the J call TRBJ2-3, with 7 bases matching TRBD2. CDR1 is LNHDA, CDR2 SQIVND, per germline (reference sequence). CDR3 size: 12 residues. The V segment lost 5 bases and the J segment 6 bases; nucleotides outside the gene matches: 2. The CDR3 nucleotides are TGTGCCAGTAGTTTGACTAGCGATACGCAGTATTTT. It specifies CASSLTSDTQYF.

The V gene is TRBV7-9, the J gene TRBJ2-3; D ambiguous. The CDR3 covers 14 residues. Germline loops: CDR1 SEHNR, CDR2 FQNEAQ (reference sequence). Trimming removed 5 bases from V and 6 bases from J, with 15 bases in between. The CDR3 reads CASSLGAPWDTQYF. The CDR3 nucleotides are TGTGCCAGCAGCCTCGGTGCCCCGTGGGATACGCAGTATTTT.

The rearrangement joins TRBV9 to TRBJ1-1; D is unresolved. Germline-derived CDR1 and CDR2 are SGDLS and YYNGEE. V was shortened by 0 bases and J by 4 bases, with 7 bases between the two germline ends. The CDR3 length is 13 residues. CDR3 sequence reads: CASSVGRSTEAFF. The CDR3 region has the DNA TGTGCCAGCAGCGTAGGGCGGTCCACTGAAGCTTTCTTT.